The 25 T cell receptor beta chains reported below all come from one sample, sequenced in a study of shared clonotypes between healthy human individuals. The data were produced by immunoSEQ multiplex PCR, yet TCRdb's version contains in-frame clones alone and is incomplete. There are some 2,100,000 clones in the sample; around 95% occur only once, and about 0.13% lies in the top ten. Sequenced input: naive CD4+ T cells sorted from blood. Subset meaning: CD45RA+ positively selected. These receptors were taken from a man younger than 35 in good health.

The V call is TRBV6-6, the J call TRBJ2-7; unclear D gene. The V gene lost 3 bases and the J gene lost 3 bases, with 12 bases spanning the gap. Per germline, CDR1 MNHNY and CDR2 SVGAGI (reference sequence). The CDR3 contains 14 residues. The CDR3, as DNA: TGTGCCAGCAGTTATGGCCAGAATAACTACGAGCAGTACTTC. Residues: CASSYGQNNYEQYF.

The J gene is TRBJ1-4, the V gene TRBV30; D call uncertain. The V and J ends lost 0 bases and 5 bases respectively, with 7 bases between them. The CDR3 spans 13 residues. Germline-derived CDR1 and CDR2 are GTSNPN and SVGIG (reference sequence). The CDR3 sequence: CAWSVRKNEKLFF. The CDR3 bases are TGTGCCTGGAGTGTAAGGAAAAATGAAAAACTGTTTTTT.

The chain couples TRBV25-1 to TRBJ2-3; 16 positions match TRBD2. With V trimmed by 3 bases and J by 5 bases, 2 bases remained unmatched. The CDR3 runs to 16 residues. Germline V CDR1 and CDR2: MGHDK, SYGVNS. The CDR3, as DNA: TGTGCCAGCAGTGAGGGGACTAGCGGGAGGGTAGATACGCAGTATTTT. This gives the protein CASSEGTSGRVDTQYF.

The V gene is TRBV19, the J gene TRBJ1-6, with D maybe TRBD1 (5 bases). V lost 7 bases and J 17 bases, leaving 24 bases between the germline ends. The germline CDR1 and CDR2 sequences are LNHDA and SQIVND (reference sequence). The CDR3 consists of 14 residues. The CDR3 region has the DNA TGTGCCAGTATGGAGACCGGGGACCAAGGACTAATCCACTTT. This encodes CASMETGDQGLIHF.

Turning to this clone: In the same sample, other DNA sequences code for this CDR3. CDR3 nucleotide sequence: TGTGCCAGCAGCGTAGCCAGTAACACTGAAGCTTTCTTT. Amino acids: CASSVASNTEAFF. The genes are TRBV9 and TRBJ1-1; D gene uncertain. V was cut by 0 bases and J by 2 bases, with 5 bases left in between. The CDR3 is 13 amino acids. The germline CDR1 and CDR2 sequences are SGDLS and YYNGEE.

As to this clone: This CDR3 is also generated by other DNA sequences in the sample. For the CDR3, the DNA is TGCGCCAGCAGCTCTATAGCGGGGGGGCGTTACGAGCAGTACTTC. As protein: CASSSIAGGRYEQYF. V usage is TRBV5-1 and J usage is TRBJ2-7; 11 bases map to TRBD2. The V gene's germline CDR1 is SGHRS and CDR2 YFSETQ. The CDR3 runs 15 residues. J was trimmed by 4 bases and V by 3 bases; bases with no gene match: 6.

J is TRBJ2-3 and V is TRBV9; 9 bases agree with TRBD1. This CDR3 region has 18 residues. Per the germline V gene, CDR1 is SGDLS and CDR2 is YYNGEE. V shed 3 bases and J 4 bases; nucleotides not matched to a gene: 15. CDR3 sequence (DNA): TGTGCCAGCAGCGCCCAAACCTCCGGGACAGGGTTCTCAGATACGCAGTATTTT. It codes for CASSAQTSGTGFSDTQYF.

The rearrangement joins TRBV2 to TRBJ1-3; the match to TRBD1 covers 7 bases. The CDR3 has 14 residues. V lost 6 bases to trimming and J lost 2 bases; unmatched junction nucleotides: 4. Per germline, CDR1 SNHLY and CDR2 FYNNEI. The CDR3 reads CASRSTGTGNTIYF. The CDR3 nucleotides read TGTGCCAGCAGATCGACAGGGACTGGAAACACCATATATTTT.

The CDR3 coding sequence is TGTGCCAGCAGCTCCTGGACTAGCGGGCAGTACGAGCAGTACTTC. Translated, it gives CASSSWTSGQYEQYF. The rearrangement links TRBV6-5 to TRBJ2-7; 11 bases are shared with TRBD2. Germline V gene data show CDR1 as MNHEY and CDR2 as SVGAGI. With V trimmed by 6 bases and J by 4 bases, 8 bases remained unmatched. The CDR3 contains 15 residues.

The chain uses TRBV5-1 and TRBJ1-2; 8 nucleotides agree with TRBD1. Germline V CDR1 and CDR2: SGHRS, YFSETQ. CDR3 length equals 13 residues. The J segment lost 7 bases and the V segment lost 0 bases, leaving 2 bases of the junction unmatched. CDR3 protein: CASSLVQGAGYTF. The CDR3 nucleotides read TGCGCCAGCAGCTTGGTGCAGGGGGCTGGCTACACCTTC.

The chain couples TRBV5-5 to TRBJ1-3; the D is unclear. Per the germline V gene, CDR1 is SGHKS and CDR2 is YYEKEE (reference sequence). The CDR3 length is 15 residues. V gave up 4 bases and J gave up 0 bases, with 11 bases separating them. The CDR3 nucleotides read TGTGCCAGCAGCCAAAACCCCAGCTCTGGAAACACCATATATTTT. Its translation is CASSQNPSSGNTIYF.

The chain joins TRBV30 to TRBJ1-1; no reliable D call. This CDR3 has 13 residues. From germline, CDR1 is GTSNPN and CDR2 SVGIG (reference sequence). The germline V and J ends were trimmed by 1 base and 8 bases, with 14 bases remaining between them. DNA for the CDR3: TGTGCCTGGAGTGCCTCATCTGAGACCGAAGCTTTCTTT. Translation gives CAWSASSETEAFF.

This clone was detected once. The chain has TRBV7-9 and TRBJ2-1; D unclear. V shed 2 bases and J shed 4 bases, with 15 bases lying between them. This CDR3 has 16 amino acids. Germline V CDR1 and CDR2: SEHNR, FQNEAQ (reference sequence). The CDR3, as DNA: TGTGCCAGCAGCTTATTGTCCAGGCAACGTTACAATGAGCAGTTCTTC. Protein: CASSLLSRQRYNEQFF.

This chain joins TRBV4-2 and TRBJ2-7, with D possibly TRBD2 on 5 matching bases. The germline CDR1 and CDR2 sequences are LGHNA and YNFKEQ. V was shortened by 4 bases and J by 2 bases, with 15 bases between the two germline ends. The CDR3 contains 15 residues. The CDR3, as DNA: TGTGCCAGCAGCCGTCCCGTGGGAGAGGCCTACGAGCAGTACTTC. Protein: CASSRPVGEAYEQYF.

The CDR3 loop is CASSLESGNQPQHF. CDR3 nucleotide sequence: TGTGCCAGCAGCTTAGAATCCGGCAATCAGCCCCAGCATTTT. This sequence joins TRBV7-2 and TRBJ1-5, with D unresolved. V was trimmed by 1 base and J by 2 bases, leaving 6 bases between them. The CDR3 runs 14 residues. Germline CDR1 reads SGHTA; CDR2 reads FQGNSA.

Comments on this clone: Other nucleotide sequences from this sample produce the same CDR3. This sequence joins TRBV10-3 and TRBJ2-7; D remains unclear. This CDR3 comprises 11 residues. The germline V gene encodes CDR1 ENHRY and CDR2 SYGVKD. Trimming removed 3 bases at V and 4 bases at J, with 4 bases between. CDR3 protein: CAISDLYEQYF. DNA for the CDR3: TGTGCCATCAGTGATCTGTACGAGCAGTACTTC.

CDR3 sequence (DNA): TGTGCCAGCAGTGACCCCGTCAAACACCACCAAGAGACCCAGTACTTC. Translating it yields CASSDPVKHHQETQYF. The gene calls are TRBV6-4 and TRBJ2-5; D is uncertain. This CDR3 contains 16 residues. V was clipped by 2 bases and J by 0 bases, with 13 bases between them. Germline CDR1 and CDR2: MRHNA and SNTAGT.

Comments on this clone: This same CDR3 is encoded by further DNA sequences in the sample. This chain uses TRBV6-5 with TRBJ1-6; D is uncertain. This CDR3 region has 15 residues. V was clipped by 6 bases and J by 0 bases, with 9 bases between them. Germline-derived CDR1 and CDR2 are MNHEY and SVGAGI. The CDR3 bases are TGTGCCAGCAGGTCCGGTAGCTCCTATAATTCACCCCTCCACTTT. Its protein product is CASRSGSSYNSPLHF.

The chain links TRBV28 to TRBJ1-5; D gene uncertain. The CDR3 length is 12 residues. Germline-derived CDR1 and CDR2 are MDHEN and SYDVKM. The V and J ends lost 6 bases and 6 bases respectively, with 9 bases between them. The CDR3 DNA sequence: TGTGCCAGCAGCTCGACGGCTCAGCCCCAGCATTTT. This gives the protein CASSSTAQPQHF.

Notes on this clone: This sample includes further DNA sequences coding for the same CDR3. The chain is built from TRBV2 and TRBJ1-6; the D gene is possibly TRBD1 (6 bases). This CDR3 contains 16 residues. Germline CDR1 reads SNHLY; CDR2 reads FYNNEI. V was trimmed by 6 bases and J by 0 bases, leaving 12 bases between them. CDR3 amino acids: CASRADRSSYNSPLHF. DNA for the CDR3: TGTGCCAGCAGAGCGGACAGAAGCTCCTATAATTCACCCCTCCACTTT.

The rearrangement uses TRBV2 and TRBJ2-7, with 10 bases that match TRBD1. The germline V gene has CDR1 SNHLY and CDR2 FYNNEI. The CDR3 loop spans 12 amino acids. J lost 3 bases, V lost 8 bases, and 1 base had no gene match. Written as DNA, the CDR3 is TGTGCCAGCCGGGACAGGGGCTACGAGCAGTACTTC. It translates to CASRDRGYEQYF.

This clone was picked up one time. The chain couples TRBV11-2 to TRBJ2-5, with a possible D match to TRBD2 (6 bases). The V end lost 4 bases, the J end lost 5 bases, and 20 bases lay between the germline ends. This CDR3 contains 16 residues. The germline CDR1 and CDR2 sequences are SGHAT and FQNNGV. The CDR3 nucleotides read TGTGCCAGCAGCTCGTCGAGTAGCCTAGGGAGGGAGACCCAGTACTTC. Its translation: CASSSSSSLGRETQYF.

About this clone: At the DNA level, this CDR3 is encoded by other sequences in the same sample as well. V and J are TRBV5-1 and TRBJ2-2; perhaps TRBD1 as D (7 bases). Trimming took 0 bases from V and 7 from J, leaving 10 bases between them. The length of the CDR3 is 14 residues. Germline V lookup: CDR1 SGHRS, CDR2 YFSETQ. The CDR3: CASSLGQGGGELFF. Written as DNA, the CDR3 is TGCGCCAGCAGCTTGGGACAGGGAGGCGGGGAGCTGTTTTTT.

V usage is TRBV11-3 and J usage is TRBJ2-5, with TRBD2 matching 7 bases. There are 15 residues in the CDR3. After removal of 5 bases from V and 3 bases from J, the junction contained 9 bases not matched to a gene. Germline V gives CDR1 SGHNT, CDR2 YENEEA. The CDR3 sequence is CASSQRTGRKETQYF. The CDR3 nucleotides read TGTGCCAGCAGCCAACGGACCGGGAGGAAAGAGACCCAGTACTTC.

This clone has more than one count but fewer than ten. V usage is TRBV18 and J usage is TRBJ1-3; no definite D call. This CDR3 has 15 residues. Trimming shortened V by 3 bases and J by 4 bases, and 13 bases separated the two germline ends. The V gene's germline CDR1 is KGHSH and CDR2 LQKENI. The CDR3 bases are TGTGCCAGCTCACCGGAGTCAGGACCAGGAAACACCATATATTTT. Its protein product is CASSPESGPGNTIYF.